Described below is a single T cell receptor (beta chain) sequence and its context. CDR3 length: 16 amino acids. Per germline, CDR1 SGHDT and CDR2 YYEEEE. The V and J ends lost 1 base and 0 bases respectively, with 10 bases between them. After extraction with the RNeasy kit, roughly 0.5 to 1 ug of the RNA was reverse transcribed using random hexamers. MiXCR, run by TCRdb on the immunoSEQ multiplex PCR reads, gives a single entry per CDR3 protein. The sample has tens of thousands of distinct CDR3 sequences; 93% are singletons. This sample stems from a study of CD8 T cells in Susac syndrome. This TCR was sampled from a human donor with Susac syndrome. V gene TRBV5-6 combines with J gene TRBJ1-4; D perhaps matches TRBD1 (6 bases). What was sequenced was CD4+ T cells from PBMCs. This CDR3 is CASSLRDTPTNEKLFF. In nucleotides, the CDR3 is TGTGCCAGCAGCTTGAGGGACACCCCAACTAATGAAAAACTGTTTTTT. The whole variable domain, filled in from reference TRBV5-6 and TRBJ1-4, reads DAGVTQSPTHLIKTRGQQVTLRCSPKSGHDTVSWYQQALGQGPQFIFQYYEEEERQRGNFPDRFSGHQFPNYSSELNVNALLLGDSALYLCASSLRDTPTNEKLFFGSGTQLSVL.